The sequence of this T cell receptor beta chain was determined in a study of T cell responses to AZD1222 COVID-19 vaccine (dated by TCRdb to the early 2020s). Context from the whole study: A total of around 240 trial participants underwent TCR sequencing, of whom about 200 had received two doses of AZD1222 and about 25 had received two doses of the MenACWY control vaccine. Trial participants were enrolled into age subgroups of 18-55, 56-69 and 70-plus years, which contained about 150, 28 and 57 TCR-sequenced participants, respectively. Overall results and qualifications from the work: After two AZD1222 doses, spike-specific TCR breadth and depth were significantly higher than at day 0 and than in MenACWY recipients. Because no day 14 peak-response samples were available, repertoires were characterized only after the peak T cell response. Conclusions about previously exposed vaccinees were limited because only six or seven AZD1222 recipients were SARS-CoV-2 seropositive at baseline. The 56-69-year group was small, and its depth increase did not reach significance, likely because of low power. Participants were mostly white British and included more females than males, and it was suggested by the authors that clonal diversity may have been underestimated. Nearly half of unique spike-specific TCRs reportedly recognized epitopes outside regions mutated in the B.1.351 and B.1.1.7 variants. The vaccine-associated CD4 TCRs covered the entire spike protein, and the dominant responses fell in regions 160-218 and 743-854.

The CDR3 regions of human TCRbeta chains were subjected to immunosequencing. From the authors' description of their analysis: TCRs in the repertoires were matched against a reference library of SARS-CoV-2-specific TCRs that had been generated with the MIRA antigen-specificity platform. Breadth meant the fraction of unique TCRs that were SARS-CoV-2-associated, whereas depth meant the fraction of total T cells that were SARS-CoV-2-associated. Using the MIRA data, every spike-specific TCR was mapped to the spike region that the TCR reacted to and assigned to either a CD4 or a CD8 class. Log10-transformed breadth and depth values were compared by one-way ANOVA with Sidak's multiple comparisons tests. The table comes from immuneACCESS by way of TCRdb, which keeps in-frame sequences with V and J called. Part of the clones is missing from these tables; in studies checked, under half for an unresolved V gene and the rest for unknown reasons. Clonal size and the V and J genes are those of that table, whereas D and trimming came from the DNA. Across this sample there are about 180,000 clones, with over 85% seen only once. About 1% of the sample is taken by the ten largest.

In the paper's terms, the time point label means: about 28 days (+/-7) after the second vaccine dose. This sample's treatment or condition label indicates: meningococcal conjugate vaccine given as trial control. Samples from vaccinated people were obtained from the UK trials COV001 and COV002, which included a single-blind randomized controlled phase 2/3 trial of AZD1222 (ChAdOx1 nCoV-19) in healthy adults. Trial participant PBMC samples were collected at day 0 and day 28 after the second dose for TCRbeta chain sequencing. Of note for this clone: This clone's antigen is unknown. No clone much larger than this one lies a single base away; base qualities are absent.

This specimen consisted of peripheral blood, obtained 28 days after the second dose of the MenACWY control vaccine. This sequence originates from an adult who received the MenACWY meningococcal vaccine as a control.

The DNA is TGTGCCAGCAGCTTAAGGATAGGGAGCTCCTACAATGAGCAGTTCTTC. It translates to CASSLRIGSSYNEQFF. In this chain, TRBV7-9 is recombined with TRBJ2-1; TRBD2 is a weak D gene call, 5 bases matching. The germline V gene (reference sequence) supplies CDR1 SEHNR and CDR2 FQNEAQ. The CDR3 runs 16 residues from the cysteine to the phenylalanine. Only CDR3 DNA is held: 48 bases, read in frame from base 1. Deletion took 2 bases off V and 0 bases off J, with a span of 11 bases between the germline ends.